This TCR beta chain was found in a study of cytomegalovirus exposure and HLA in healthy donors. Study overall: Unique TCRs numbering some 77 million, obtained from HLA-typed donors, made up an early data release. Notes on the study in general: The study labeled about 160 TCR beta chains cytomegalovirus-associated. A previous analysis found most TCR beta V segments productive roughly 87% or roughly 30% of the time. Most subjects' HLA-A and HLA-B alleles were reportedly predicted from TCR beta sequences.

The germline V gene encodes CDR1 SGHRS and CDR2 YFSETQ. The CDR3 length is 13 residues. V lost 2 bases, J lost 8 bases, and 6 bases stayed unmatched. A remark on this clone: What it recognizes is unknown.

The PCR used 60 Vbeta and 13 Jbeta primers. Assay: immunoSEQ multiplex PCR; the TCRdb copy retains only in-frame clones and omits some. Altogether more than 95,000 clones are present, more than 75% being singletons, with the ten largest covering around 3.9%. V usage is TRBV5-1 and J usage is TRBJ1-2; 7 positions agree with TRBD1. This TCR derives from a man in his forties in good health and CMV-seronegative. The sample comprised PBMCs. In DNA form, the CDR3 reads TGCGCCAGCAGCTTCACGACAGGGACCGGCTACACCTTC. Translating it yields CASSFTTGTGYTF.